This TCR beta chain was sequenced for a study of cytomegalovirus exposure and HLA in healthy donors (dated by TCRdb to 2017 to 2019). General notes on the study: In an earlier analysis of 450 to 750 of the donors, 276 Gb of sequence data and 90 million to 120 million unique TCR beta sequences from some 170 million T cells were reported. About five DR-DQ haplotypes were treated as single units for association and clustering because of strong linkage in the cohort. Along with the approximately 700-subject first cohort, a separate validation cohort of 120 different subjects was used. Among roughly 400 genotyped donors of the cohort, an average of about 240,000 unique TCR beta nucleotide sequences were sequenced per donor, 15% to 20% of them non-productive. To decide whether each TCR beta V gene segment behaved as functional or pseudogenic, an earlier analysis of some 600 of the donors relied on high-throughput TCR beta sequencing. The study combined high-throughput TCR immunosequencing, statistical association of individual TCRs with disease status, and machine learning to predict cytomegalovirus infection status. To study patterns of TCR occurrence, a later analysis re-analyzed previously published TCR beta repertoires from just over 650 donors and added high-resolution HLA genotyping. Every discovery cohort repertoire had been produced on one sequencing platform. Among the roughly 400 genotyped donors, under 90% belonged to the genetic ancestry cluster associated with self-reported Caucasian donors. Genome-wide SNP genotypes for about three fifths of the roughly 670 donors were used in a later genetic analysis, which treated that subset as a discovery cohort. Donor age, sex, ethnicity and CMV serostatus were collected together with the repertoire data. Using immunosequencing, the study profiled T cell repertoires from some 670 subjects and related those repertoires to cytomegalovirus serostatus. Rather than drawing on any new phenotypic data, the later analysis identified candidate immune exposures from TCR beta sequences and the way those sequences occurred across donors. An early release that covered approximately 600 HLA-typed donors contained about 300 gigabases of sequencing data and about 93 million unique TCR sequences. Class I and class II HLA loci were covered by the typing at four-digit resolution. The study aimed to test whether cataloging public T cell receptors could reveal signatures of past pathogen exposure. Typing coverage varied by locus: about 620-640 donors for A, B, C, DRB1 and DQB1; roughly 500 for DQA1; around 570 for DPA1; 450 to 480 for DPB1. General conclusions and limits of the study: In both the original and validation cohorts, the classifier was reported to diagnose cytomegalovirus status with high specificity and sensitivity. Linkage disequilibrium might explain the correlated functional status among segregating V segments, but an unknown experimental factor could not be excluded. Seventeen rarely observed V segments, including chromosome 9 orphons, were excluded from the earlier analysis of approximately 500 of the donors because counts were too low. The study gave a list of more than 150 TCR beta chains associated with cytomegalovirus. In vitro tests confirmed that a few of the cytomegalovirus-associated TCR beta chains recognize cytomegalovirus antigens. V-gene and J-gene trimming of TCR beta chains was associated with a missense DCLRE1C variant in a later genetic analysis, and the association was replicated in an independent cohort. Some IMGT-functional V segments, including TRBV6-2 and TRBV6-3, could not be distinguished by the 87-base-pair reads and were therefore excluded. Compared with equally common non-associated chains, HLA-associated TCR beta chains in a later analysis were more clonally expanded and had lower generation probabilities. While some public TCRs were present in many individuals, most TCR sequences turned up only very rarely across donors. According to a later analysis, parvovirus B19, influenza, CMV and Epstein-Barr virus appeared linked to several top co-occurrence clusters. A further reported finding was that TCR beta sequences accurately predicted the HLA-A and HLA-B alleles for most subjects in the first cohort. Presence/absence analyses assumed roughly uniform sequencing depth across donors, an assumption that may not hold. A cluster of highly shared sequence variants was judged likely to represent a technical artifact of the sequencing pipeline. Because some donors lacked HLA typing at each locus, the association tests relied only on the typed subset. When HLA alleles, especially DR and DQ, strongly co-occurred, attributing TCR associations to individual alleles was difficult. A later analysis associated around 16,000 TCR beta sequences with specific HLA alleles at a false discovery rate of 0.05. According to a later analysis, most CMV-associated TCR beta chains appeared to be HLA-restricted, and the HLA associations seemed to be driven largely by CMV exposure. The only immune exposure information available for the cohort was CMV serostatus. According to a later analysis, TCR association rates differed among HLA loci, with DRB1 alleles showing the most associated TCRs and HLA-C alleles showing the fewest. The authors suggested that the approach could potentially be generalized to other disease states and immunological phenotypes. In this cohort, only TCR beta chains were sequenced, and detectable features were limited by the absence of alpha or paired-chain data. In an earlier analysis of fewer than 750 of the donors, most TCR beta V segments were observed in productive rearrangements about 87% or about 30% of the time, broadly matching IMGT annotations. Compared with the roughly 710-donor mean, donors in an Asian-associated ancestry cluster had fewer N-insertions in productive TCRs, according to a later genetic analysis.

To prepare the library, the immunoSEQ multiplex PCR assay was applied. For the multiplex PCR, a mixture combining 60 forward primers for TCR Vbeta segments and 13 reverse primers for TCR Jbeta segments was used. The CDR3 region of rearranged TCR beta genes was amplified from genomic DNA with a multiplex PCR assay. The amplified TCR beta libraries were sequenced on the Illumina HiSeq System as 87-base-pair reads. Per the authors' processing: Across the 670 or so repertoires, a later analysis counted 78 million or so unique TCR beta chains, 9 million to 14 million of which were shared by at least two donors. Raw reads were error-corrected and collapsed into unique sequences by a nearest-neighbor algorithm in which closely related sequences were merged to remove PCR and sequencing errors. CDR3 sequences were aligned to IMGT reference sequences to assign V, D and J gene segments. For a sequence to be retained, a match of at least six nucleotides to both a V gene segment and a J gene segment was required. A rearrangement was called productive if the CDR3 had no stop codons and remained in frame with V and J, and every other rearrangement was called non-productive. CDR3 was defined by IMGT convention, running from the second conserved V-encoded cysteine to the conserved J-encoded phenylalanine. Sequences without an unambiguous match to a single V gene segment were excluded from the earlier analysis of about 640 of the donors. An earlier analysis of a few hundred of the donors called V segments functional above 56.7% productive rearrangements and segregating when the between-donor standard deviation exceeded 5%. To diagnose cytomegalovirus status from the catalog of TCR beta chain sequences, a statistical classification framework was built. In a later analysis, TCR nucleotide sequences were compared against IMGT/GENE-DB human TR gene sequences so that V and J genes could be assigned. The TCRdist pipeline was used in a later analysis to assign CDR3 sequences and most-parsimonious VDJ recombination scenarios. In a later analysis, each TCR beta chain was defined by its CDR3 amino acid sequence together with its V-gene family, and reads lacking a unique V-gene family were excluded. A later analysis removed 500 to 600 highly shared, low-generation-probability nucleotide sequences to deal with suspected cross-contamination and a sequencing artifact. In a later analysis, a clonal expansion index was calculated for each public chain from normalized within-repertoire ranks of inferred template counts. In a later analysis, generation probabilities were computed using a VDJ recombination model fitted to out-of-frame rearrangements, and the results were checked against IGoR. In a later analysis, hypergeometric tests were used to score TCR-TCR, TCR-HLA and TCR-CMV co-occurrence, with a repertoire-size bias correction applied to TCR pairs. False discovery rates were estimated in a later analysis by permuting HLA or CMV assignments 20 times. A later analysis grouped co-occurring TCRs with DBSCAN, adding TCRdist sequence similarity when clustering within HLA-allele-positive subsets. Repertoires with fewer than 30,000 or more than 120,000 public chains were left out of co-occurrence clustering, as were four to six repertoires with anomalous nucleotide sharing. Imported from immuneACCESS, the table was reduced by TCRdb to in-frame sequences with V and J called. These copies leave out some clones; in studies compared against another copy, an unresolved V gene accounts for under half, and the cause of the remainder is not known. V and J calls and clone size are copied from that table; D and trimming were computed from the DNA. The table for this sample lists about 150,000 clones; around three quarters of them were counted only once. Of the sample, 6.5% to 7% is held by the ten largest clones.

Inclusive of the bounding cysteine and phenylalanine, the CDR3 is 15 residues long. Just CDR3 DNA is preserved here, 45 bases in frame from base 1. From V the trimming removes 2 bases and from J it removes 10 bases, while the gene matches leave 13 bases of the junction unaccounted for. CDR1 and CDR2, per the germline V gene, are SGHAT and FQNNGV. In total, roughly 710 healthy bone marrow donors made up the cohort. At the time of sampling, all cohort members were nominally healthy, though unrecorded immune exposures were likely present. The donor tested CMV seropositive and was one of the 289 seropositive cohort members. A peripheral blood sample was collected from each donor, and TCR beta sequencing was performed on peripheral blood mononuclear cells. Genomic DNA extraction from the blood cell samples was performed with the Qiagen DNeasy Blood Extraction Kit. On this clone: Its antigen remains undetermined. Within one base of it there is no much larger clone, and no base qualities were kept.

The rearranged chain carries TRBV11-2 and TRBJ1-2; 7 nucleotides in the junction match TRBD1. The receptor was isolated from a man in his forties or fifties in good health and CMV-seropositive. The source material was PBMCs. In nucleotides, the sequence is TGTGCCAGCAGCTTACCATTCCGGAGGGGGCGGTTCTACACCTTC. The resulting protein is CASSLPFRRGRFYTF.